The 26 T cell receptor beta chains given below trace back to one sample, sequenced in a study of blood T cell repertoires in COVID-19. Using immunoSEQ multiplex PCR, the repertoire was profiled, and TCRdb retains in-frame clones only, with some absent. Among about 160,000 clones, 85% were seen once, and the ten largest hold 1% to 1.2%. The sample comprised peripheral blood. All receptors derive from a man between 40 and 49 years old with acute or convalescent COVID-19.

The chain is built from TRBV11-2 and TRBJ2-3; 8 bases align to TRBD2. CDR3 length equals 17 residues. Germline V gene sequence: CDR1 SGHAT, CDR2 FQNNGV. The junction had 15 bases not matched to a gene; V was cut back by 4 bases and J by 6 bases. DNA of the CDR3: TGTGCCAGCAGCTCAGGACTAGCTGGTTGGGTCACGGATACGCAGTATTTT. As protein: CASSSGLAGWVTDTQYF.

The J gene is TRBJ2-3, the V gene TRBV5-6; 8 nucleotides align to TRBD2. With 3 bases clipped from V and 5 bases from J, the junction kept 5 bases outside the gene matches. CDR1 and CDR2 from the germline V gene are SGHDT and YYEEEE. CDR3 length: 14 amino acids. As DNA, the CDR3 is TGTGCCAGCAGCTCCGGGGGGGCGGTAGATACGCAGTATTTT. It yields the protein CASSSGGAVDTQYF. Supplemented by reference TRBV5-6 and TRBJ2-3, the full variable domain reads DAGVTQSPTHLIKTRGQQVTLRCSPKSGHDTVSWYQQALGQGPQFIFQYYEEEERQRGNFPDRFSGHQFPNYSSELNVNALLLGDSALYLCASSSGGAVDTQYFGPGTRLTVL.

The count of this clone is one. The chain has TRBV28 and TRBJ2-2; a weak D match, TRBD2 (5 bases). CDR1 and CDR2 from the germline V gene are MDHEN and SYDVKM. This CDR3 is built from 14 residues. V gave up 5 bases and J gave up 5 bases, with 12 bases separating them. In DNA form, the CDR3 reads TGTGCCAGCAGTCTACAATCGGGGACCGGGGAGCTGTTTTTT. The encoded protein is CASSLQSGTGELFF.

The chain combines TRBV9 with TRBJ1-1; TRBD1 might be the D (5 bases). From germline, CDR1 is SGDLS and CDR2 YYNGEE. There are 17 residues in the CDR3. V lost 7 bases to trimming and J lost 0 bases, with 22 bases between them. The DNA of the CDR3 is TGTGCCAGCTGCTGTGGGGCAGGAATCAGCATGAACACTGAAGCTTTCTTT. This codes for CASCCGAGISMNTEAFF. The variable domain in full, with the rest retrieved from reference TRBV9 and TRBJ1-1, is DSGVTQTPKHLITATGQRVTLRCSPRSGDLSVYWYQQSLDQGLQFLIQYYNGEERAKGNILERFSAQQFPDLHSELNLSSLELGDSALYFCASCCGAGISMNTEAFFGQGTRLTVV.

The chain is built from TRBV20-1 and TRBJ1-5, with D possibly being TRBD1 (6 bases). The CDR3 loop spans 12 amino acids. CDR1 and CDR2 (germline): DFQATT, SNEGSKA (reference sequence). V dropped 5 bases and J dropped 6 bases, with 11 bases sitting between them. The CDR3: CSAGVTGQPQHF. DNA for the CDR3: TGCAGTGCTGGTGTGACAGGTCAGCCCCAGCATTTT.

This rearrangement joins TRBV19 to TRBJ1-1, with D perhaps matching TRBD1 (5 bases). The V gene's germline CDR1 is LNHDA and CDR2 SQIVND (reference sequence). Between the trimmed V and J ends, which lost 3 bases and 4 bases, there was a span of 9 bases. The CDR3 runs 13 residues. The CDR3 DNA follows: TGTGCCAGTAGTATCGACAGAGCCACTGAAGCTTTCTTT. It translates to CASSIDRATEAFF. Combining the CDR3 with reference TRBV19 and TRBJ1-1 gives the whole variable domain DGGITQSPKYLFRKEGQNVTLSCEQNLNHDAMYWYRQDPGQGLRLIYYSQIVNDFQKGDIAEGYSVSREKKESFPLTVTSAQKNPTAFYLCASSIDRATEAFFGQGTRLTVV.

This chain connects TRBV21-1 to TRBJ1-5; TRBD1 reflects the table's D call only, with no check against the DNA. TRBV21-1 is labeled a pseudogene. This CDR3 spans 20 amino acids. The CDR3 region has the DNA TGTGCCAGCAGCAAAAGTAGGAGGGACAGGGGGTTAGAAGGCAATCAGCCCCAGCATTTT. This encodes CASSKSRRDRGLEGNQPQHF.

In its sample, this clone was seen once. The chain has TRBV7-3 and TRBJ2-2; 7 nucleotides align to TRBD2. Germline loops: CDR1 SGHTA, CDR2 FQGTGA. J gave up 7 bases and V 2 bases, and 1 base lay outside the gene matches. The CDR3 spans 13 residues. CDR3 sequence: CASSLGGSGELFF. The DNA for the CDR3 is TGTGCCAGCAGCTTAGGCGGGAGCGGGGAGCTGTTTTTT.

This clone turned up a few times. The same CDR3 is also encoded by other DNA sequences in this sample. The chain uses TRBV6-1 and TRBJ1-5; tentative D call: TRBD1 (6 bases). Germline CDR1 MNHNS, CDR2 SASEGT. Trimming removed 1 base at V and 4 bases at J, with 8 bases between. The CDR3 contains 14 residues. CDR3 in amino acids: CASSEERGNQPQHF. The CDR3 nucleotides read TGTGCCAGCAGTGAAGAGAGGGGGAATCAGCCCCAGCATTTT.

The chain carries TRBV6-5 and TRBJ1-3; D possibly corresponds to TRBD1 (5 bases). Trimming removed 2 bases from V and 0 bases from J, with 8 bases in between. Germline CDR1 reads MNHEY; CDR2 reads SVGAGI. There are 15 residues in the CDR3. The CDR3 region is CASSYHDSSGNTIYF. As DNA, the CDR3 is TGTGCCAGCAGTTACCACGACAGCTCTGGAAACACCATATATTTT.

The V call is TRBV12-5, the J call TRBJ2-7; 9 bases agree with TRBD1. Germline V lookup: CDR1 LGHNT, CDR2 FRNRAP. This CDR3 has 15 amino acids. V trimming: 5 bases; J trimming: 0 bases; junction bases outside the gene matches: 5. The CDR3 here is CASGTGTGSSYEQYF. The CDR3 DNA reads as TGTGCTAGTGGTACCGGGACAGGGAGCTCCTACGAGCAGTACTTC.

The CDR3 loop is CSASFRRETEAFF. The CDR3 region has the DNA TGCAGTGCTAGTTTTCGGAGGGAAACTGAAGCTTTCTTT. The chain employs TRBV20-1 and TRBJ1-1; D uncertain. Germline assignment: CDR1 DFQATT and CDR2 SNEGSKA (reference sequence). With 3 bases removed from V and 5 bases from J, the gap between germline ends came to 13 bases. CDR3 length equals 13 residues.

This sequence joins TRBV2 and TRBJ1-2, with 10 bases matching TRBD1. The CDR3 runs 15 residues. CDR1 SNHLY and CDR2 FYNNEI come from the germline V gene. V gave up 8 bases and J gave up 7 bases; unmatched junction bases: 13. The CDR3 is CASGSMTGGLGGYTF. The CDR3 DNA reads as TGTGCCAGCGGAAGTATGACAGGGGGCTTAGGTGGCTACACCTTC.

The chain carries TRBV24-1 and TRBJ1-2, with D possibly matching TRBD1 (5 bases). Trimming took off 4 bases at V and 8 bases at J, with 16 bases between the two ends. The CDR3 is 14 residues long. Germline CDR1 KGHDR, CDR2 SFDVKD. This chain's CDR3 is CATSDPGGEQGYTF. The CDR3 DNA reads as TGTGCCACCAGTGACCCGGGGGGGGAACAGGGCTACACCTTC.

The CDR3 sequence is CASSGWQGSVYEQYF. The CDR3 coding sequence is TGCGCCAGCAGTGGTTGGCAGGGTTCGGTCTACGAGCAGTACTTC. The gene calls are TRBV10-1 and TRBJ2-7; possibly TRBD1 for D (5 bases). CDR3 length equals 15 residues. The germline V gene has CDR1 WNHNN and CDR2 SYGVQD (reference sequence). V dropped 4 bases and J dropped 3 bases, with 16 bases sitting between them.

This chain links TRBV10-1 with TRBJ2-1; 9 bases line up with TRBD2. The CDR3 is made up of 17 amino acids. With V trimmed by 5 bases and J by 2 bases, 10 bases remained unmatched. Germline CDR1 and CDR2: WNHNN and SYGVQD (reference sequence). CDR3 sequence (DNA): TGCGCCAGCAGTCCAGCGTTGGCGGGGGGGACCTACAATGAGCAGTTCTTC. It translates to CASSPALAGGTYNEQFF.

The chain is built from TRBV11-3 and TRBJ2-3; 7 nucleotides agree with TRBD1. There are 15 residues in the CDR3. V shed 5 bases and J 2 bases; nucleotides not matched to a gene: 7. In germline, CDR1 is SGHNT, CDR2 YENEEA. The CDR3 DNA reads as TGTGCCAGCAGCCCCCGGGACAGAGACACAGATACGCAGTATTTT. Protein sequence: CASSPRDRDTDTQYF.

The chain is built from TRBV10-3 and TRBJ1-6; 8 positions agree with TRBD1. Germline CDR1 reads ENHRY; CDR2 reads SYGVKD. V shed 10 bases, J shed 5 bases, and the junction held 7 bases outside the gene matches. The CDR3 covers 14 residues. In nucleotides, the CDR3 is TGTGCCACAACTGGGACAGGCGATAATTCACCCCTCCACTTT. Translated: CATTGTGDNSPLHF.

The V and J genes are TRBV10-1 and TRBJ1-6, with no clear D. The germline V gene encodes CDR1 WNHNN and CDR2 SYGVQD (reference sequence). The ends were cut back, 0 bases at V and 7 bases at J, with 10 bases in the middle. This CDR3 spans 15 amino acids. CDR3 nucleotide sequence: TGCGCCAGCAGTGAGTCGGAGTCGGGGAATTCACCCCTCCACTTT. It specifies CASSESESGNSPLHF.

The genes are TRBV3-1 (or the pseudogene TRBV3-2) and TRBJ2-7, with D hard to call. Germline CDR1 and CDR2: LGHDT and YNNKEL (reference sequence). This CDR3 is 14 amino acids long. V was cut by 0 bases and J by 7 bases, with 13 bases left in between. The CDR3 sequence: CASSQDKSRGEQYF. The CDR3 DNA is TGTGCCAGCAGCCAAGATAAGTCCCGAGGAGAGCAGTACTTC.

The V gene is TRBV10-3, the J gene TRBJ2-2, with 8 bases lining up with TRBD1. Germline V lookup: CDR1 ENHRY, CDR2 SYGVKD. With V trimmed by 3 bases and J by 4 bases, 4 bases remained unmatched. The CDR3 is 15 residues long. This chain's CDR3 is CAISDRQGSTGELFF. As DNA, the CDR3 is TGTGCCATCAGTGACCGACAGGGGAGCACCGGGGAGCTGTTTTTT.

The chain carries TRBV6-5 and TRBJ2-2; tentatively, D is TRBD2 (5 bases). There are 13 residues in the CDR3. The germline V gene encodes CDR1 MNHEY and CDR2 SVGAGI. Trimming shortened V by 5 bases and J by 7 bases, and 11 bases separated the two germline ends. CDR3 nucleotides: TGTGCCAGCAGTCCCCTGGAGGTCGGGGAGCTGTTTTTT. Its protein product is CASSPLEVGELFF.

The chain has TRBV15 and TRBJ2-2; weak D call: TRBD2 (5 bases). V lost 3 bases to trimming and J lost 7 bases, with 15 bases between them. The CDR3 is 15 residues long. The germline V gene has CDR1 LNHNV and CDR2 YYDKDF (reference sequence). The CDR3 region is CATSRLLGVGGELFF. CDR3 nucleotides: TGTGCCACCAGCAGGCTCCTCGGGGTAGGCGGGGAGCTGTTTTTT. The full variable domain, with the rest looked up from reference TRBV15 and TRBJ2-2, is DAMVIQNPRYQVTQFGKPVTLSCSQTLNHNVMYWYQQKSSQAPKLLFHYYDKDFNNEADTPDNFQSRRPNTSFCFLDIRSPGLGDTAMYLCATSRLLGVGGELFFGEGSRLTVL.

The gene calls are TRBV25-1 and TRBJ1-4; D is perhaps TRBD1 (6 bases). Germline V CDR1 and CDR2: MGHDK, SYGVNS. V shed 1 base and J shed 4 bases, with 10 bases lying between them. The CDR3 totals 15 residues. This CDR3 reads CASSEFLGGNEKLFF. CDR3 nucleotides: TGTGCCAGCAGTGAATTCTTAGGGGGTAATGAAAAACTGTTTTTT.

The chain links TRBV27 to TRBJ1-2; 9 positions match TRBD1. The CDR3 extends over 13 amino acids. The germline V gene encodes CDR1 MNHEY and CDR2 SMNVEV (reference sequence). After removal of 4 bases from V and 4 bases from J, the junction contained 1 base not matched to a gene. The CDR3 spells CASSSGQGYGYTF. Written as DNA, the CDR3 is TGTGCCAGCAGTTCGGGACAGGGCTATGGCTACACCTTC.

This chain uses TRBV5-6 with TRBJ2-7, with D possibly being TRBD1 (6 bases). CDR3 size: 14 residues. Germline V lookup: CDR1 SGHDT, CDR2 YYEEEE. The V end lost 4 bases, the J end lost 2 bases, and 13 bases lay between the germline ends. This chain's CDR3 is CASSRGRGAYEQYF. In nucleotides, the CDR3 is TGTGCCAGCAGCCGAGGCAGGGGCGCCTACGAGCAGTACTTC.